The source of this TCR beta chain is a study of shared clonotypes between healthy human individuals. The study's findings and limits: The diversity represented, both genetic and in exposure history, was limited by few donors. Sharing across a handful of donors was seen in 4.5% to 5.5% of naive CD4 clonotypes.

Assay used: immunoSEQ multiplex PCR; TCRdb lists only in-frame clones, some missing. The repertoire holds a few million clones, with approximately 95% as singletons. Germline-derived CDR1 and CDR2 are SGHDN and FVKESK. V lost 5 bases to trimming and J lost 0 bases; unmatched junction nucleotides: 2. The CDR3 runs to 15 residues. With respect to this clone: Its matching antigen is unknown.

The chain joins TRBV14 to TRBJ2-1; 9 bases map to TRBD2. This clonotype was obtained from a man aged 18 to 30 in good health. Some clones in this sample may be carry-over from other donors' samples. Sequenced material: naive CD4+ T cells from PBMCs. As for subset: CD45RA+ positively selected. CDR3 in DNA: TGTGCCAGCAGCATACTAGCGGGCTCCTACAATGAGCAGTTCTTC. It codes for CASSILAGSYNEQFF.